These T cell receptor beta chains were read from a single sample in a study of early stage breast cancer tumors. TCRdb's table, derived via immunoSEQ multiplex PCR, lists solely in-frame clones and lacks some. This table has about 69,000 clones, approximately 80% appearing once. The sample consisted of blood. The source is a person in their 40s with breast cancer. The CDR3 runs from the conserved cysteine through the conserved F or W. D genes are given only for firm matches. Clone size, where shown, is once, few, many, or a class for clones that have expanded.

j_gene	v_gene	abundance	d_gene	CDR3aa	CDR3nt
TRBJ1-1	TRBV28	medium-sized	.	CASSSDGEGNTEAFF	TGTGCCAGCAGCTCCGATGGGGAGGGGAACACTGAAGCTTTCTTT
TRBJ2-1	TRBV19	.	.	CASSIVRGIYNEQFF	TGTGCCAGTAGTATAGTCAGGGGTATCTACAATGAGCAGTTCTTC
TRBJ2-5	TRBV15	.	.	CATSRGDSEETQYF	TGTGCCACCAGCAGAGGGGATAGCGAAGAGACCCAGTACTTC
TRBJ2-5	TRBV4-1	.	.	CASSQINLGFQETQYF	TGCGCCAGCAGCCAAATTAATTTGGGGTTCCAAGAGACCCAGTACTTC
TRBJ1-5	TRBV19	.	TRBD1	CASSIRPGGAGQPQHF	TGTGCCAGTAGTATTCGGCCAGGGGGCGCGGGACAGCCCCAGCATTTT
TRBJ1-2	TRBV13	.	.	CASSMPNGYTF	TGTGCCAGCAGCATGCCTAATGGCTACACCTTC
TRBJ2-1	TRBV4-1	.	.	CASSQEGGGLEVAQFF	TGCGCCAGCAGCCAAGAAGGAGGGGGGCTAGAGGTTGCGCAGTTCTTC
TRBJ1-2	TRBV28	.	.	CASSFQPHGYTF	TGTGCCAGCAGTTTTCAACCCCATGGCTACACCTTC
TRBJ2-2	TRBV7-3	.	.	CASSLTPGELFF	TGTGCCAGCAGCTTAACGCCCGGGGAGCTGTTTTTT
TRBJ2-1	TRBV5-1	.	.	CASSLVGTEQFF	TGCGCCAGCAGCTTGGTAGGGACTGAGCAGTTCTTC
TRBJ2-3	TRBV7-9	.	TRBD1	CASSLADRALRTDTQYF	TGTGCCAGCAGCTTAGCGGACAGGGCCCTAAGGACAGATACGCAGTATTTT
TRBJ2-1	TRBV5-1	few	TRBD2	CASSLAFSGRPGNEQFF	TGCGCCAGCAGCTTGGCGTTTAGCGGGAGGCCGGGGAATGAGCAGTTCTTC
TRBJ2-1	TRBV2	.	TRBD2	CASSRREGLLNEQFF	TGTGCTTCCTCAAGGAGGGAGGGCCTTCTTAATGAGCAGTTCTTC
TRBJ2-7	TRBV4-1	.	.	CASSQADSSSSYEQYF	TGCGCCAGCAGCCAGGCGGACAGTTCCAGCTCCTACGAGCAGTACTTC